The clone carrying this TCR beta chain was seen many times. What it recognizes is unknown. An end of the junction does not agree with germline; a read error may underlie this. Other DNA sequences from this sample encode an identical CDR3 as well. This specimen comes from a study of metastatic and nonmetastatic thyroid tumors. CDR1 is KGHSH and CDR2 is LQKENI in the germline V gene. There are 15 residues in the CDR3. Per the study methods: The study built a papillary thyroid cancer distant-metastasis classifier from CDR3 differences across clinicopathological groups. TCRdb re-called clones via MiXCR from the PCR reads. It is TCRdb's table, rather than the study itself, that gives the V and J calls and clone size. The sample includes 15,000 to 18,000 clones, approximately 23% of them seen just once. Patients had received no treatment of any kind before thyroid surgery. Study-wide results and limits: It was reportedly found that TCR beta diversity was significantly higher in malignant thyroid tumors than in benign nodules, a difference seen in both blood and tumor samples.

The sequenced material came from tumor tissue. The J gene is TRBJ1-2, the V gene TRBV18, with D uncertain. The sequence derives from a female donor with papillary thyroid cancer or a benign thyroid nodule (not recorded which). Some clones in this sample may be carry-over from other donors' samples. The CDR3 is CASSPDFLTNYGYTF. The DNA of the CDR3 is TGTGCCAGTTCACCCGATTTTCTAACTAACTATGGCTACACCTTC.